This T cell receptor beta chain was profiled in a study of blood T cell repertoires in COVID-19. Whole-study context: PBMCs, B-cell-depleted T cells, or T cells were the source of the cDNA or gDNA that made up the material.

Enrollees, roughly 18 to 95 years old, lived in approximately 25 US areas. Clinical history reported by participants formed the basis on which cohorts were assigned. Recovered status in Cohort 3 required two negative PCRs, clearance, or symptom resolution. Trimming cost V 0 bases and J 7 bases; bases outside gene matches: 5. Germline-derived CDR1 and CDR2 are MGHRA and YSYEKL. The CDR3 covers 15 residues. The assay was immunoSEQ multiplex PCR, and TCRdb's table has in-frame clones only and misses some. The table includes about 290,000 clones, roughly 90% detected once. This receptor was identified in a middle-aged woman who had recovered from COVID-19. The chain links TRBV4-1 to TRBJ2-1, with TRBD1 matching over 8 bases. The sample consisted of PBMCs or T cells enriched from blood (not recorded which). CDR3 DNA sequence: TGCGCCAGCAGCCAAGAAGGACAGGGTAGAAATGAGCAGTTCTTC. This sequence encodes CASSQEGQGRNEQFF.